These 24 T cell receptor beta chains were all obtained from the same sample, sequenced in a study of blood T cell repertoires in COVID-19. TCRdb's table, derived via immunoSEQ multiplex PCR, lists solely in-frame clones and lacks some. This sample has hundreds of thousands of clones, with 85% found just once. The material sequenced was peripheral blood. All receptors come from a woman aged 45-60 years with active or convalescent COVID-19.

This clone was found a few times. The rearrangement joins TRBV27 to TRBJ2-3; TRBD2 is a possible D gene (5 bases). Germline V gene sequence: CDR1 MNHEY, CDR2 SMNVEV (reference sequence). The CDR3 is made up of 16 amino acids. V lost 5 bases and J 1 base, leaving 16 bases between the germline ends. CDR3 DNA sequence: TGTGCCAGCAGTCTCAGCCGGGAACCCGGCACAGATACGCAGTATTTT. Translation: CASSLSREPGTDTQYF.

This sequence joins TRBV2 and TRBJ1-2; tentative D call: TRBD1 (6 bases). This CDR3 contains 16 residues. The germline V gene has CDR1 SNHLY and CDR2 FYNNEI. Trimming cost V 6 bases and J 4 bases, with 21 bases left between them. The CDR3 DNA follows: TGTGCCAGCAGGGGGACTACAGGGATGGGGCTCTATGGCTACACCTTC. Its protein product is CASRGTTGMGLYGYTF.

In this sample, this clone turned up once. This rearrangement joins TRBV20-1 to TRBJ2-7; 7 nucleotides line up with TRBD2. The germline gives CDR1 DFQATT, CDR2 SNEGSKA (reference sequence). V trimming: 3 bases; J trimming: 6 bases; junction bases outside the gene matches: 8. The CDR3 consists of 13 residues. The CDR3 is CSASWAGESEQYF. CDR3 DNA sequence: TGCAGTGCTAGTTGGGCGGGAGAGTCCGAGCAGTACTTC.

J is TRBJ2-2 and V is TRBV5-1, with 11 bases that match TRBD2. This CDR3 is 16 amino acids long. CDR1 is SGHRS, CDR2 YFSETQ, per germline. V was clipped by 0 bases and J by 8 bases; unmatched bases: 6. The CDR3, as DNA: TGCGCCAGCAGCTTGGCCTCTAGCGGGAGGACGGGGGAGCTGTTTTTT. This codes for CASSLASSGRTGELFF.

Written as DNA, the CDR3 is TGTGCCAGCAGTAGGACTAGCGGGAGACCCAATGAGCAGTTCTTC. Its translation is CASSRTSGRPNEQFF. The rearrangement uses TRBV6-4 and TRBJ2-1; 13 positions agree with TRBD2. There are 15 residues in the CDR3. CDR1 and CDR2 (germline): MRHNA, SNTAGT. The trim removed 5 bases at V and 6 bases at J, leaving 4 bases unmatched.

CDR3 coding DNA: TGTGCCAGCAGCCAAGGACTAGCGGGAGTTGGCGGGGAGCTGTTTTTT. Translation: CASSQGLAGVGGELFF. V and J are TRBV3-1 (or the pseudogene TRBV3-2) and TRBJ2-2; 12 bases match TRBD2. Germline CDR1 reads LGHDT; CDR2 reads YNNKEL (reference sequence). V shed 1 base, J shed 7 bases, and the junction held 4 bases outside the gene matches. There are 16 residues in the CDR3.

V is TRBV11-2 and J is TRBJ1-2, with D perhaps TRBD1 (5 bases). Germline V gene data show CDR1 as SGHAT and CDR2 as FQNNGV. V lost 2 bases, J lost 8 bases, and 21 bases lay in between. The CDR3 has 16 amino acids. The CDR3 region is CASSLSWGLSYGGYTF. The CDR3 region has the DNA TGTGCCAGCAGCTTATCTTGGGGACTTTCCTATGGAGGCTACACCTTC.

The V gene is TRBV6-5, the J gene TRBJ2-3; 8 nucleotides align to TRBD2. This CDR3 region has 15 residues. CDR1 MNHEY and CDR2 SVGAGI come from the germline V gene. V gave up 6 bases and J gave up 0 bases; unmatched junction bases: 5. The CDR3 sequence is CASSMTSASTDTQYF. The CDR3 region has the DNA TGTGCCAGCAGCATGACTAGCGCCAGCACAGATACGCAGTATTTT.

The rearrangement links TRBV18 to TRBJ2-1; perhaps TRBD1 as D (5 bases). V was cut by 6 bases and J by 5 bases, with 14 bases left in between. CDR1 and CDR2 from the germline V gene are KGHSH and LQKENI. There are 14 residues in the CDR3. CDR3 in DNA: TGTGCCAGCTCGCCCAGGGATCAGAACAATGAGCAGTTCTTC. Translated: CASSPRDQNNEQFF.

This chain connects TRBV19 to TRBJ1-5; TRBD1 might be the D (6 bases). The CDR3 has 15 residues. V was clipped by 3 bases and J by 6 bases, with 15 bases between them. The germline V gene has CDR1 LNHDA and CDR2 SQIVND (reference sequence). Here the CDR3 DNA reads TGTGCCAGTAGTATTCAGGGGACACTACGTCAGCCCCAGCATTTT. Protein product: CASSIQGTLRQPQHF. The full variable domain, rest sourced from reference TRBV19 and TRBJ1-5, is DGGITQSPKYLFRKEGQNVTLSCEQNLNHDAMYWYRQDPGQGLRLIYYSQIVNDFQKGDIAEGYSVSREKKESFPLTVTSAQKNPTAFYLCASSIQGTLRQPQHFGDGTRLSIL.

This sequence joins TRBV7-2 and TRBJ2-1, with D possibly matching TRBD2 (5 bases). The germline V gene has CDR1 SGHTA and CDR2 FQGNSA. The CDR3 has 14 amino acids. The V end was cut by 5 bases, the J end by 2 bases, with 10 bases between. CDR3 nucleotides: TGTGCCAGCAGCACCCCCGGGGCCTACAATGAGCAGTTCTTC. Encoded protein: CASSTPGAYNEQFF. The whole variable domain, remainder taken from reference TRBV7-2 and TRBJ2-1, is GAGVSQSPSNKVTEKGKDVELRCDPISGHTALYWYRQSLGQGLEFLIYFQGNSAPDKSGLPSDRFSAERTGGSVSTLTIQRTQQEDSAVYLCASSTPGAYNEQFFGPGTRLTVL.

The V call is TRBV6-5, the J call TRBJ2-2; D may be TRBD2 (6 bases). Trimming took 8 bases from V and 5 from J, leaving 15 bases between them. Germline V lookup: CDR1 MNHEY, CDR2 SVGAGI. The CDR3 loop spans 14 amino acids. CDR3 DNA sequence: TGTGCCAGCTCGGAGGGAGTTCTTACCGGGGAGCTGTTTTTT. Protein sequence: CASSEGVLTGELFF.

In this sample, this clone turned up a few times. V is TRBV28 and J is TRBJ1-2; TRBD1 might be the D (5 bases). Trimming removed 3 bases from V and 8 bases from J, with 13 bases in between. This CDR3 is 13 amino acids long. The germline CDR1 and CDR2 sequences are MDHEN and SYDVKM. CDR3 sequence (DNA): TGTGCCAGCAGTTTTATCCGGAGGGACGGCTACACCTTC. Protein product: CASSFIRRDGYTF.

The chain's CDR3 is CASSDNSYSNQPQHF. In DNA, the CDR3 is TGTGCCAGCAGTGATAACAGCTATAGCAATCAGCCCCAGCATTTT. The V gene is TRBV2, the J gene TRBJ1-5; D remains ambiguous. The germline V gene has CDR1 SNHLY and CDR2 FYNNEI. The CDR3 covers 15 residues. The ends were cut back, 3 bases at V and 0 bases at J, with 9 bases in the middle.

The genes are TRBV3-1 (or the pseudogene TRBV3-2) and TRBJ2-5, with D unclear. The CDR3 extends over 14 amino acids. The V end was cut by 5 bases, the J end by 2 bases, with 12 bases between. From germline, CDR1 is LGHDT and CDR2 YNNKEL (reference sequence). CDR3 sequence (DNA): TGTGCCAGCAGCTCCCTAGGTAGGCAAGAGACCCAGTACTTC. The encoded protein is CASSSLGRQETQYF.

This clone has only one observation. Here the CDR3 DNA reads TGCACCAGCAGCCAAGAGTGGAGGGGCGCGTGGACTAATGAAAAACTGTTTTTT. This codes for CTSSQEWRGAWTNEKLFF. The chain uses TRBV1 and TRBJ1-4. TRBV1 is a pseudogene locus. This CDR3 is 18 amino acids long.

In the case of this clone: The junction shows a germline mismatch at one end, possibly a read error. V is TRBV6-1 and J is TRBJ2-5; possible D gene TRBD2, 5 bases. From germline, CDR1 is MNHNS and CDR2 SASEGT. This CDR3 has 14 amino acids. CDR3 residues: CASCEALARETQYF. CDR3 coding DNA: TGTGCCAGCTGTGAGGCTCTAGCTAGAGAGACCCAGTACTTC.

The gene calls are TRBV3-1 (or the pseudogene TRBV3-2) and TRBJ2-3; D uncertain. The germline CDR1 and CDR2 sequences are LGHDT and YNNKEL (reference sequence). Deletions cut 4 bases from V and 1 base from J, with 15 bases between. The CDR3 has 16 residues. The CDR3 DNA reads TGTGCCAGCAGCCCTTTTACCCGACGGGGCACAGATACGCAGTATTTT. Encoded protein: CASSPFTRRGTDTQYF.

The chain has TRBV18 and TRBJ2-3; 8 nucleotides line up with TRBD2. The CDR3 contains 15 residues. J gave up 3 bases and V 3 bases, and 5 bases lay outside the gene matches. From germline, CDR1 is KGHSH and CDR2 LQKENI. The CDR3 reads CASSPPRGRTDTQYF. Here the CDR3 DNA reads TGTGCCAGCTCACCCCCCCGCGGGAGGACAGATACGCAGTATTTT.

The rearrangement uses TRBV10-3 and TRBJ1-2; D is unclear. The CDR3 totals 16 residues. Germline CDR1 and CDR2: ENHRY and SYGVKD. Trimming left V 4 bases short and J 0 bases short, with 15 bases between. CDR3 coding DNA: TGTGCCATCAGTGGACCGGTTGGAACAGCTAACTATGGCTACACCTTC. It encodes CAISGPVGTANYGYTF.

This rearrangement joins TRBV19 to TRBJ2-2; 11 bases agree with TRBD2. The CDR3 totals 15 residues. V lost 2 bases to trimming and J lost 6 bases; unmatched junction nucleotides: 2. The V gene's germline CDR1 is LNHDA and CDR2 SQIVND (reference sequence). The CDR3 sequence is CASSILAGGPGELFF. As DNA, the CDR3 is TGTGCCAGTAGTATACTAGCGGGAGGCCCCGGGGAGCTGTTTTTT.

This chain connects TRBV13 to TRBJ2-4, with 10 bases identical to TRBD1. Germline V gene lookup returns CDR1 PRHDT and CDR2 FYEKMQ (reference sequence). J was trimmed by 7 bases and V by 4 bases; bases with no gene match: 4. This CDR3 is built from 14 residues. The CDR3 is CASSSRTGGNIQYF. The CDR3 nucleotides are TGTGCCAGCAGCTCCCGGACAGGGGGGAACATTCAGTACTTC.

In this sample, this clone turned up a few times. V and J are TRBV3-1 (or the pseudogene TRBV3-2) and TRBJ2-5, with TRBD2 matching over 7 bases. CDR1 and CDR2 (germline): LGHDT, YNNKEL (reference sequence). Trimming cost V 0 bases and J 1 base; bases outside gene matches: 11. The CDR3 has 18 residues. This CDR3 reads CASSQDKSGTWTQETQYF. The CDR3 DNA follows: TGTGCCAGCAGCCAAGATAAAAGCGGGACCTGGACCCAAGAGACCCAGTACTTC.

This clone was seen only once. The chain uses TRBV4-1 and TRBJ2-7, with 16 bases matching TRBD2. Per the germline V gene, CDR1 is MGHRA and CDR2 is YSYEKL. V shed 4 bases and J 3 bases; nucleotides not matched to a gene: 9. The CDR3 runs 18 residues. The CDR3 here is CASSPGTSGRALFYEQYF. CDR3 DNA sequence: TGCGCCAGCAGCCCCGGGACTAGCGGGAGGGCCCTCTTCTACGAGCAGTACTTC.